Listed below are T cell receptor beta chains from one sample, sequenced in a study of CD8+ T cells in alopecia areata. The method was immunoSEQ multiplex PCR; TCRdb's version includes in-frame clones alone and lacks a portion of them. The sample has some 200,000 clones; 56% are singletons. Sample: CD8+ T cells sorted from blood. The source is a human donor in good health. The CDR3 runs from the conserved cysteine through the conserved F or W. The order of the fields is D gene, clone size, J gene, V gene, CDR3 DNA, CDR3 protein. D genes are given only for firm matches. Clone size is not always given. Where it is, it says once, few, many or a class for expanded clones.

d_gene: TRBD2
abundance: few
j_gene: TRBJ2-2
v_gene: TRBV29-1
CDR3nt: TGCAGCGTTGAATCGACTACTAGCGGGGGGCCCACCGGGGAGCTGTTTTTT
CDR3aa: CSVESTTSGGPTGELFF

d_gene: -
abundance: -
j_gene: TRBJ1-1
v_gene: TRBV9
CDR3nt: TGTGCCAGCAGCCCCGGCGGCTACGTTATGAACACTGAAGCTTTCTTT
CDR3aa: CASSPGGYVMNTEAFF

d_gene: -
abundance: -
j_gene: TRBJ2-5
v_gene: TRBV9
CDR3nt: TGTGCCAGCAGCGGAGGACTTCAAGAGACCCAGTACTTC
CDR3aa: CASSGGLQETQYF

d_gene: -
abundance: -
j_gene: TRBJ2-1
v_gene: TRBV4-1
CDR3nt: TGCGCCAGCAGCCAAAAAGGGGATTTTGGACAGTACAATGAGCAGTTCTTC
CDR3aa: CASSQKGDFGQYNEQFF

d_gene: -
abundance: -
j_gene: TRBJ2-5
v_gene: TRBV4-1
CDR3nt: TGCGCCAGCAGCCAAGGGGCCTCCCGCCAAGAGACCCAGTACTTC
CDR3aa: CASSQGASRQETQYF

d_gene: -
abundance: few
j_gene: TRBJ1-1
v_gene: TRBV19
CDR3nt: TGTGCCAGTAGTGTAACCACCGGGACACCTCGAGTGGCTTTCTTT
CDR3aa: CASSVTTGTPRVAFF

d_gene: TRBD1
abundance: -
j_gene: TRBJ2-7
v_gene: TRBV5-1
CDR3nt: TGCGCCAGCAGCTATAAGACAGGGAGCTCCTACGAGCAGTACTTC
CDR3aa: CASSYKTGSSYEQYF

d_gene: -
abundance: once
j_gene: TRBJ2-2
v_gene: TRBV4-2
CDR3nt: TGTGCCAGCAGCCAGTTTAGGGAGCTGTTTTTT
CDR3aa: CASSQFRELFF

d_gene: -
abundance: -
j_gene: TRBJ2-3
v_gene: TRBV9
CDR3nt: TGTGCCAGCAGCGCCCCAGTGGGAGATACGCAGTATTTT
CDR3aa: CASSAPVGDTQYF

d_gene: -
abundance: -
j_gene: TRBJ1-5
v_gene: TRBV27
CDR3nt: TGTGCCAGCAGTTCAGGGCCTGCGGGCAATCAGCCCCAGCATTTT
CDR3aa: CASSSGPAGNQPQHF

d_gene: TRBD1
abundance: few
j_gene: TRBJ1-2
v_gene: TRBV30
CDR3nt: TGTGCCTGGAGCGCCACCGGGGACAGAAGAGTCTACACCTTC
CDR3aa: CAWSATGDRRVYTF

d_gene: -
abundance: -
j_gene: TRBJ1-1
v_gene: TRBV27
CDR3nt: TGTGCCAGCAGTTTAGGACAAGAAGCTTTCTTT
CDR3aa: CASSLGQEAFF

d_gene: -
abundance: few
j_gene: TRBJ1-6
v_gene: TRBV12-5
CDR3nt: TGTGCTAGTGGTTTGGGACCGGAGAGTAATTCACCCCTCCACTTT
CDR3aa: CASGLGPESNSPLHF

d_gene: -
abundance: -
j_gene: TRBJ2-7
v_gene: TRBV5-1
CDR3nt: TGCGCCAGCAGCTGGGGGGCGGACGGCTATCCTGAGCAGTACTTC
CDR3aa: CASSWGADGYPEQYF

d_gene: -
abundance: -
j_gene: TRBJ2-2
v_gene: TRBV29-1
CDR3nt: TGCAGCGTTGAATCGGGGGCGAAGAACACCGGGGAGCTGTTTTTT
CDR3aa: CSVESGAKNTGELFF

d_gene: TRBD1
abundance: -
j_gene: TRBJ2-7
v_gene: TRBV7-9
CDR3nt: TGTGCCAGCCTCCGACAGGGGTCCTACGAGCAGTACTTC
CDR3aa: CASLRQGSYEQYF

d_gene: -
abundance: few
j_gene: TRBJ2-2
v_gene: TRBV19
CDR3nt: TGTGCCAGTAGTATAGACGCCCCAGGGTTTGGGGGCGGCTACACCGGGGAGCTGTTTTTT
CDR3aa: CASSIDAPGFGGGYTGELFF

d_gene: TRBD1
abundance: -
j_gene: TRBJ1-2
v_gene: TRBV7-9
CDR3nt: TGTGCCAGCAGCTCGGACAGGGGGCTAGATGGCTACACCTTC
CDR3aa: CASSSDRGLDGYTF

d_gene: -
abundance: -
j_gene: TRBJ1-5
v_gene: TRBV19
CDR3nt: TGTGCCAGTAGTATTTGGGGGGCCGGGGGGCCCCAGCATTTT
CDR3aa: CASSIWGAGGPQHF

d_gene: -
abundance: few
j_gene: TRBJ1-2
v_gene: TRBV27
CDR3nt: TGTGCCAGCTCCCTGGCAGGAGGGCAGGCCTATGGCTACACCTTC
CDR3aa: CASSLAGGQAYGYTF

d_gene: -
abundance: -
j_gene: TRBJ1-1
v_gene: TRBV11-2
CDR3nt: TGTGCCAGCAGCTCCTGGACTCTAGAGGCTGAAGCTTTCTTT
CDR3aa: CASSSWTLEAEAFF

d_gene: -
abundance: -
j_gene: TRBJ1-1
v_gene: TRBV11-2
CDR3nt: TGTGCCAGCAGCCCGGGGCGCCGGGGGAACACTGAAGCTTTCTTT
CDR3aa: CASSPGRRGNTEAFF

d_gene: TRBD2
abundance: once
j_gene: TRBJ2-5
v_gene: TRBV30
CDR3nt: TGTGCCTGGAGTCCCCAGCGGGGGACATGGGAAGAGACCCAGTACTTC
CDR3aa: CAWSPQRGTWEETQYF

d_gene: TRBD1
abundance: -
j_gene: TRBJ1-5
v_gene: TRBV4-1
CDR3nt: TGCGCCAGCAGCCAAGATGTCGGGACAGGTCGGCAGCCCCAGCATTTT
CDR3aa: CASSQDVGTGRQPQHF

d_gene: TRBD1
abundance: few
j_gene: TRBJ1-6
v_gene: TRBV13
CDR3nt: TGTGCCAGCAGCCTCGGACAGGGCGTTTCACCCCTCCACTTT
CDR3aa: CASSLGQGVSPLHF

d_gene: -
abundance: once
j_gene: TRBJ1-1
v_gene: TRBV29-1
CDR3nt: TGCAGCGTTGATTGGGCAGGAATGAACACTGAAGCTTTCTTT
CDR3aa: CSVDWAGMNTEAFF

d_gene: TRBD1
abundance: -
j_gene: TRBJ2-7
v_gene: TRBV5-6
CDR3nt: TGTGCCAGCAGCCCCGGGACAGGGATCGAGCAGTACTTC
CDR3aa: CASSPGTGIEQYF

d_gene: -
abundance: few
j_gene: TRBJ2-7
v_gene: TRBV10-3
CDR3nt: TGTGCCATCAGTGAGTCCAGGTACGAGCAGTACTTC
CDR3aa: CAISESRYEQYF

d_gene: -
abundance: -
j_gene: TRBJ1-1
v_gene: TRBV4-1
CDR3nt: TGCGCCAGCAGCCAAGACGGAGGAGTCACTGAAGCTTTCTTT
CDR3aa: CASSQDGGVTEAFF

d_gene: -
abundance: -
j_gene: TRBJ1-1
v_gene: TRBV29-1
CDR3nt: TGCAGCGTTGGGGTTTCAACTGAAGCTTTCTTT
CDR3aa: CSVGVSTEAFF

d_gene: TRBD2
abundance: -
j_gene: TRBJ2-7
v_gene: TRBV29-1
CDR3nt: TGCAGCGCCGAGGGACTAGACGACTACGAGCAGTACTTC
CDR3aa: CSAEGLDDYEQYF

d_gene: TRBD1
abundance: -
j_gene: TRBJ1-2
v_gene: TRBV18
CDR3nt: TGTGCCAGCTCACCAGAAGGGGGCCGGGGATATGGCTACACCTTC
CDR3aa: CASSPEGGRGYGYTF

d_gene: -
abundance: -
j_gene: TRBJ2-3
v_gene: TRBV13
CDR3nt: TGTGCCAGCAGCTCTGGGGGGTATGACACAGATACGCAGTATTTT
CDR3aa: CASSSGGYDTDTQYF

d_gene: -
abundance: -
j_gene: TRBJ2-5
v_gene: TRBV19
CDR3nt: TGTGCCAGTAGTATAGGCGACCGGGGGACCCAGTACTTC
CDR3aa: CASSIGDRGTQYF

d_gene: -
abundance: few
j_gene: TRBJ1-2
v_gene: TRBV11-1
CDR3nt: TGTGCCAGCAGCGACCGGGGGGGCAGCAACTATGGCTACACCTTC
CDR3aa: CASSDRGGSNYGYTF

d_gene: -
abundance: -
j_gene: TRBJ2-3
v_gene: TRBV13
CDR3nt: TGTGCCATCGGAATGGGGGGTCGCACAGATACGCAGTATTTT
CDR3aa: CAIGMGGRTDTQYF

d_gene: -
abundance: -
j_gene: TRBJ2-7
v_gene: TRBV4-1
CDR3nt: TGCGCCAGCAGCACCCGGGACCGCCCCTACGAGCAGTACTTC
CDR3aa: CASSTRDRPYEQYF

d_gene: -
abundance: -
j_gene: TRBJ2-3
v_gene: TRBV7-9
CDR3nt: TGTGCCAGCAGCCCGCGTGAGCTAGCCCGCACAGATACGCAGTATTTT
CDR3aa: CASSPRELARTDTQYF

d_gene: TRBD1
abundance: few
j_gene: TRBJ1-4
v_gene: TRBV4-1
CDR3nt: TGCGCCAGCAGCCTGGGGACAGGAGATGAAAAACTGTTTTTT
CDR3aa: CASSLGTGDEKLFF

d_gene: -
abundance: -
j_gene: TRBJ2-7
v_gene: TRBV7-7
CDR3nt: TGTGCCAGCAGCTTCAACACTGGCCACGAGCAGTACTTC
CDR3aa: CASSFNTGHEQYF